This TCR beta chain was recorded in a study of T cell clonotyping in hematopoietic cell transplantation (dated by TCRdb to the early 2020s). About the study as a whole: Recipient samples taken before transplant were obtained following cytoreduction. A total of some 130 blood samples were collected in the study from roughly 32 consecutive transplant recipients and their related donors. Patient recruitment ran from late 2015 to early 2017, and follow-up continued until September 2020 or death.

Broader findings and caveats from the paper: Broader TCR repertoire diversity after transplant was predicted by Inverse Simpson Index values from donors and from recipients before transplant. After transplant, TCR diversity in recipients dropped, and pathologically expanded clonotypes increased progressively from day 30 to day 180. The sample size was limited, and CD4 and CD8 repertoire contributions could not be separated because cells were not sorted. Overlap with donor repertoires was found for only a small fraction of recipient repertoires, with over 95% found to appear de novo at the given depth.

The germline V gene specifies SNHLY as CDR1 and FYNNEI as CDR2. V is pared back by 2 bases and J by 0 bases, with 7 bases lying between the germline termini. From cysteine to phenylalanine, the CDR3 is 14 amino acids long. Of the read, only the CDR3 DNA is kept; its 42 bases are in frame from base 1. For this clone: Its antigen remains unidentified. No clone much larger than this one lies a single base away; base qualities are absent.

TCR beta CDR3 regions were amplified from genomic DNA with the immunoSEQ assay, a bias-controlled multiplex PCR using V- and J-specific primers. A second PCR step added a proprietary barcode and Illumina adapter sequences to the CDR3 amplicons. An Illumina MiSeq instrument was used to sequence the CDR3 libraries. As for the authors' bioinformatics: Export and quality control were done with immunoSEQ Analyzer 3.0, while downstream analyses used R Bioconductor and Immunarch. Only productive rearrangements within the normalized downsampled data set were used in the calculation of repertoire metrics. Pathologically expanded clonotypes were defined as those larger than 5 templates in the normalized cohort. Repertoire diversity was measured with the Inverse Simpson Index. CMV-specificity analyses were carried out on the non-normalized data set to capture all clonotypes. As stored in TCRdb, this immuneACCESS dataset retains in-frame rearrangements with V and J assigned. A fraction of the clones does not appear; measured against another copy, unresolved V genes explain less than half of the discrepancy, and the remainder lacks a known reason. That table is the source of V, J and clone size, and D and trimming were worked out from the DNA. The sample contains some 13,000 clones, around 80% of them found a single time. The ten largest account for approximately 15% of the sample.

Sample time point, as interpreted from the label and publication: recipient sample about 28 days before transplant, after cytoreduction. Blood samples were obtained from recipients approximately 28 days before transplant and at days 30, 100 and 180 after transplant. Nuclei Lysis Solution was used to extract genomic DNA from fresh or cryopreserved unfractionated peripheral blood mononuclear cells. The sample was peripheral blood mononuclear cells, taken before stem cell transplant. This TCR derives from a man aged 55 to 70 with acute myeloid leukemia. Some clones in this sample may be carry-over from other donors' samples. Here the chain combines TRBV2 and TRBJ1-2, with an unclear D gene assignment. Here the CDR3 is given as CASSENGSNYGYTF. The sequenced DNA is TGTGCCAGCAGTGAAAACGGATCTAACTATGGCTACACCTTC.